This entry is about one T cell receptor (beta chain). The data originate from a study of T cells expressing NK-cell markers. TCRdb reprocessed the 5' RACE reads, keeping one entry per CDR3 protein, no DNA. The specimen's table records about 390,000 distinct CDR3 sequences. CDR3 size: 13 residues. Per the germline V gene, CDR1 is MGHRA and CDR2 is YSYEKL. Sequenced sample: blood T cells: a sorted CD56 or NKG2C T cell subset, CD4+ or CD8+ T cells, or bulk PBMC T cells (not recorded which). The TCR originated in a woman in her fifties or sixties in good health. The chain links TRBV4-1 to TRBJ2-7; TCRdb indicates TRBD2, and absent DNA this call remains unverified. CDR3: CASSREPIDEQYF.